This T cell receptor beta chain originates from a study of blood T cells in healthy people across ages. The use of a sample-barcoded 5' primer and a J-beta primer mix characterized a second PCR of roughly 7 to 11 cycles. TCRdb reanalysed the 5' RACE reads using MiXCR and keeps one entry per CDR3 protein. This table has 650,000 to 1,000,000 distinct CDR3 sequences, under 40% appearing once. Per sample, at least 5 micrograms of total RNA were extracted. The CDR3 is 14 amino acids. Deletions cut 3 bases from V and 9 bases from J, with 12 bases between. The receptor comes from a man younger than 35 in good health. The V call is TRBV12-3 or TRBV12-4, the J call TRBJ1-6, with D perhaps matching TRBD1 (6 bases). The sequencing input was blood. Here the CDR3 DNA reads TGTGCCAGCAGTTTCGAGGGGGAACGTTCACCCCTCCACTTT. Translated, it gives CASSFEGERSPLHF.